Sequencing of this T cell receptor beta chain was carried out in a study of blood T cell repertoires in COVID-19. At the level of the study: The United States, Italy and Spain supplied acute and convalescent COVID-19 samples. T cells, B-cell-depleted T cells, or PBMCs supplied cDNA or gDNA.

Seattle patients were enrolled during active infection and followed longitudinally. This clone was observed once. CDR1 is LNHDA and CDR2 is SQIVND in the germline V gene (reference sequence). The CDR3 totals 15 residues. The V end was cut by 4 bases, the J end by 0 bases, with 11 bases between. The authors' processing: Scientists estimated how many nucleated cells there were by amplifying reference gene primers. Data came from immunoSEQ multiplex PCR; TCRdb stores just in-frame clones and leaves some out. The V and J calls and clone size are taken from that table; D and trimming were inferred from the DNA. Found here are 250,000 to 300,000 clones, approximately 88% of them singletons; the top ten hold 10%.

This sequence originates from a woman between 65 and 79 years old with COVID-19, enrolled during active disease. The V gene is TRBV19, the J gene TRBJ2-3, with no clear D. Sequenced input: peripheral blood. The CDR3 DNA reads TGTGCCAGTAGTAAATCTGAGGATAGCACAGATACGCAGTATTTT. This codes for CASSKSEDSTDTQYF.